This entry lists 16 T cell receptor beta chains sequenced from one sample in a study of blood T cell repertoires in COVID-19. The table came from immunoSEQ multiplex PCR; TCRdb's copy has only in-frame clones and leaves some out. Of some 180,000 clones in the sample, around 76% were seen once. The source material was peripheral blood. Receptors originate from a woman between 50 and 59 years old with active or convalescent COVID-19.

The rearrangement joins TRBV5-1 to TRBJ2-5; the D gene is possibly TRBD2 (5 bases). This CDR3 has 16 residues. Trimming cost V 1 base and J 1 base, with 14 bases left between them. Germline V gene data show CDR1 as SGHRS and CDR2 as YFSETQ. CDR3 residues: CASSLYPLAGQETQYF. CDR3 DNA sequence: TGCGCCAGCAGCTTGTACCCCCTGGCGGGCCAAGAGACCCAGTACTTC.

This clone has only a few counts. The J gene is TRBJ1-2, the V gene TRBV7-3; 10 positions agree with TRBD1. This CDR3 comprises 14 residues. CDR1 SGHTA and CDR2 FQGTGA come from the germline V gene. Losses at the gene ends were 5 bases for V and 3 bases for J; bases not matched to a gene: 3. CDR3 bases: TGTGCCAGCAGCCCCGGGACAGGGGACTATGGCTACACCTTC. Its protein is CASSPGTGDYGYTF.

V usage is TRBV29-1 and J usage is TRBJ1-1; D gene uncertain. Trimming pared 4 bases from V and 0 bases from J, leaving 3 bases between. The V gene's germline CDR1 is SQVTM and CDR2 ANQGSEA. The CDR3 contains 11 residues. The CDR3 bases are TGCAGCGTTGCTCTGAACACTGAAGCTTTCTTT. It yields the protein CSVALNTEAFF.

The V gene is TRBV3-1 (or the pseudogene TRBV3-2), the J gene TRBJ2-2; 10 bases are shared with TRBD1. The CDR3 has 16 residues. The trim removed 4 bases at V and 5 bases at J, leaving 7 bases unmatched. Germline V gene sequence: CDR1 LGHDT, CDR2 YNNKEL (reference sequence). The CDR3 coding sequence is TGTGCCAGCAGCCTACCGACAGGGGGCTGGACCGGGGAGCTGTTTTTT. Its translation: CASSLPTGGWTGELFF.

This chain joins TRBV5-6 and TRBJ2-5, with 7 positions matching TRBD1. Unmatched junction bases numbered 5, after V lost 2 bases and J lost 1 base. The CDR3 spans 15 residues. Germline CDR1 and CDR2: SGHDT and YYEEEE. CDR3 nucleotide sequence: TGTGCCAGCAGCTTACCCGGGACAGCCCAAGAGACCCAGTACTTC. This sequence encodes CASSLPGTAQETQYF.

The chain couples TRBV7-9 to TRBJ1-5; no firm D call. V was trimmed by 3 bases and J by 6 bases, leaving 9 bases between them. Germline V gene lookup returns CDR1 SEHNR and CDR2 FQNEAQ (reference sequence). This CDR3 has 13 residues. The CDR3: CASSLTGGQPQHF. In DNA, the CDR3 is TGTGCCAGCAGCTTGACGGGAGGTCAGCCCCAGCATTTT.

The genes are TRBV30 and TRBJ1-2; tentatively, D is TRBD1 (6 bases). Trimming removed 3 bases from V and 5 bases from J, with 22 bases in between. CDR3 length: 16 residues. Germline loops: CDR1 GTSNPN, CDR2 SVGIG (reference sequence). CDR3 coding DNA: TGTGCCTGGAGAAGGACAGACTCTCCACCCACTTATGGCTACACCTTC. Translation gives CAWRRTDSPPTYGYTF.

The rearrangement uses TRBV30 and TRBJ1-2; D remains unclear. V was pared by 0 bases and J by 5 bases, with 10 bases between. Germline V gene sequence: CDR1 GTSNPN, CDR2 SVGIG (reference sequence). The CDR3 is 13 residues long. As DNA, the CDR3 is TGTGCCTGGAGTGTCTCCAGGACTTATGGCTACACCTTC. Translated, it gives CAWSVSRTYGYTF.

This clone has more than one count but fewer than ten. The chain links TRBV6-2 or TRBV6-3 to TRBJ1-4, with 7 bases identical to TRBD1. The germline gives CDR1 MNHEY, CDR2 SVGEGT. Trimming cost V 5 bases and J 7 bases; bases outside gene matches: 13. This CDR3 comprises 16 residues. CDR3 DNA: TGTGCCAGCAGTCCCCCGACAGGGTATCGGACTGAAAAACTGTTTTTT. Translated: CASSPPTGYRTEKLFF.

The chain has TRBV18 and TRBJ2-5; 14 nucleotides agree with TRBD2. Germline V gene lookup returns CDR1 KGHSH and CDR2 LQKENI. V was clipped by 3 bases and J by 5 bases; unmatched bases: 2. The CDR3 extends over 15 amino acids. CDR3 amino acids: CASSPWTSGRETQYF. For the CDR3, the DNA is TGTGCCAGCTCACCGTGGACTAGCGGGAGGGAGACCCAGTACTTC.

The V call is TRBV6-1, the J call TRBJ1-1, with D maybe TRBD1 (6 bases). CDR3 length: 17 residues. Germline lookup yields CDR1 MNHNS and CDR2 SASEGT. V dropped 4 bases and J dropped 5 bases, with 23 bases sitting between them. The CDR3 DNA reads as TGTGCCAGCAGTGTTTCGAAGGTCGGGGGGCACTTGACTGAAGCTTTCTTT. Encoded protein: CASSVSKVGGHLTEAFF.

V gene TRBV27 combines with J gene TRBJ1-1, with 7 bases aligning to TRBD1. The CDR3 extends over 17 amino acids. J was trimmed by 0 bases and V by 0 bases; bases with no gene match: 7. The germline gives CDR1 MNHEY, CDR2 SMNVEV (reference sequence). The CDR3 nucleotides read TGTGCCAGCAGTTTATCTGGGACAGCGCTGATGAACACTGAAGCTTTCTTT. Its protein product is CASSLSGTALMNTEAFF.

The J gene is TRBJ1-5, the V gene TRBV5-8; unclear D gene. The length of the CDR3 is 12 residues. Per germline, CDR1 SGHTS and CDR2 YDEGEE. The CDR3 coding sequence is TGTGCTGGTAGCGGTTGGGATCAGCCCCAGCATTTT. This encodes CAGSGWDQPQHF.

This CDR3 is CASSLGLAPPSGANVLTF. CDR3 DNA sequence: TGTGCCAGCAGCTTGGGACTAGCGCCACCCTCTGGGGCCAACGTCCTGACTTTC. This chain links TRBV5-4 with TRBJ2-6, with 8 bases aligning to TRBD2. The CDR3 runs to 18 residues. Germline V gene data show CDR1 as SGHNT and CDR2 as YYREEE (reference sequence). Trimming at V came to 0 bases and at J to 0 bases, leaving 5 bases not matched to a gene.

The genes are TRBV4-2 and TRBJ1-6; D unresolved. This CDR3 region has 14 residues. CDR1 LGHNA and CDR2 YNFKEQ come from the germline V gene. V lost 1 base and J 7 bases, leaving 8 bases between the germline ends. In DNA form, the CDR3 reads TGTGCCAGCAGCCAAGGGAGAGGGAATTCACCCCTCCACTTT. Translation gives CASSQGRGNSPLHF.

With respect to this clone: Mismatch with germline at one junction end may stem from a read error. V and J are TRBV7-7 and TRBJ2-2; TRBD1 agrees at 11 bases. Germline CDR1 and CDR2: SSHAT and FNYEAQ (reference sequence). CDR3 length: 15 amino acids. CDR3 coding DNA: TGTGCTAGCAGCTTAGCGGGACAGGGGGCCGGGGAGCTGTTTTTT. It encodes CASSLAGQGAGELFF.